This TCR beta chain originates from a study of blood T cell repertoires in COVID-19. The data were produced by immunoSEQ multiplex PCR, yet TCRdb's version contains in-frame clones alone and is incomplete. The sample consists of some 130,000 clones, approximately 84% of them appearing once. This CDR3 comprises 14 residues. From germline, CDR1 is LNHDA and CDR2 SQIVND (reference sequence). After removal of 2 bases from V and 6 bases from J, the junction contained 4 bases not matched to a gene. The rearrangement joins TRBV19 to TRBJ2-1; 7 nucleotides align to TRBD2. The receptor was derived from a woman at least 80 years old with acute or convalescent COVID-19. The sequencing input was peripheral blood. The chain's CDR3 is CASSISGVSNEQFF. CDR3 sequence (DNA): TGTGCCAGTAGTATAAGCGGGGTGAGCAATGAGCAGTTCTTC.